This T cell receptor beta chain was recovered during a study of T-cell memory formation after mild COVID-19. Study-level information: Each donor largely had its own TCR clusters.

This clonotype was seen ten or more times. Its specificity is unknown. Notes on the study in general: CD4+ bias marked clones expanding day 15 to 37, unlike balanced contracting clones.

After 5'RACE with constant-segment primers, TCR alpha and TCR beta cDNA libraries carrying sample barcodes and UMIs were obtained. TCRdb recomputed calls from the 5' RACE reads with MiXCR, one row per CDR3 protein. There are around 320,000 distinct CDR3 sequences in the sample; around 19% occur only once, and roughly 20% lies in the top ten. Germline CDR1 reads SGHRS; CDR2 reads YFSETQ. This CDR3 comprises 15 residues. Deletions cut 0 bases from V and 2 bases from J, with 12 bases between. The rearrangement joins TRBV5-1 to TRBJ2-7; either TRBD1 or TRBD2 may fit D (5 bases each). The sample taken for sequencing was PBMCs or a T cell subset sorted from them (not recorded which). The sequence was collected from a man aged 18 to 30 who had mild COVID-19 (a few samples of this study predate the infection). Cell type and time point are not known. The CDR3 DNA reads TGCGCCAGCAGCTTGGACGGGACCCCCACCTACGAGCAGTACGTC. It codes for CASSLDGTPTYEQYV.